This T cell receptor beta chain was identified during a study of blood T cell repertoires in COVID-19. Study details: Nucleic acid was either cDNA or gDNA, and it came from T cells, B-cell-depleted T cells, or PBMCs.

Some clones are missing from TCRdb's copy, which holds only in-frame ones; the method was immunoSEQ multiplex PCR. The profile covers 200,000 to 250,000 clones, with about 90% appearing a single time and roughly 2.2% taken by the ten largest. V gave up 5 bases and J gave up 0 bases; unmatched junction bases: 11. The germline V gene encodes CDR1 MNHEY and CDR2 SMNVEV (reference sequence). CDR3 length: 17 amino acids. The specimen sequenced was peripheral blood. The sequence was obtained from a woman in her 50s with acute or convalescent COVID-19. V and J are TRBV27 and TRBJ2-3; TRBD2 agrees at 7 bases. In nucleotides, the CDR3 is TGTGCCAGCAGTGGGAGCGGGGTGCGGGCTAGCACAGATACGCAGTATTTT. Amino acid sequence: CASSGSGVRASTDTQYF.